Each of the 5 T cell receptor beta chains below was sequenced from the same sample in a study of shared clonotypes between healthy human individuals. Clones were read by immunoSEQ multiplex PCR, and TCRdb kept only the in-frame ones, dropping some. The sample carries roughly 2.6 million clones, approximately 94% recorded once. Material: naive CD4+ T cells sorted from blood. The subset is: CD45RA+ positively selected. These receptors all come from a young man in good health.

J is TRBJ2-4 and V is TRBV27; tentatively, D is TRBD1 or TRBD2 (5 bases each). CDR1 MNHEY and CDR2 SMNVEV come from the germline V gene (reference sequence). The CDR3 has 14 amino acids. The ends were cut back, 7 bases at V and 6 bases at J, with 16 bases in the middle. CDR3 loop: CASKGRGGSNIQYF. For the CDR3, the DNA is TGTGCCAGCAAGGGTCGTGGGGGATCAAACATTCAGTACTTC.

This rearrangement joins TRBV10-3 to TRBJ2-2, with 7 bases aligning to TRBD2. This CDR3 is 15 amino acids long. V lost 3 bases and J lost 3; bases outside the gene matches: 4. Germline loops: CDR1 ENHRY, CDR2 SYGVKD. In DNA, the CDR3 is TGTGCCATCAGTGAAGTGGGACTACACACCGGGGAGCTGTTTTTT. Its protein product is CAISEVGLHTGELFF.

The rearrangement uses TRBV25-1 and TRBJ2-1, with D unclear. The CDR3 has 13 amino acids. Trimming left V 1 base short and J 7 bases short, with 8 bases between. The germline gives CDR1 MGHDK, CDR2 SYGVNS. This CDR3 reads CASSELERNEQFF. CDR3 coding DNA: TGTGCCAGCAGTGAATTGGAGAGAAATGAGCAGTTCTTC.

A remark on this clone: The identical CDR3 is also encoded by other nucleotide sequences in the sample. V gene TRBV7-2 combines with J gene TRBJ2-2; D gene ambiguous. The V end lost 5 bases, the J end lost 6 bases, and 7 bases lay between the germline ends. The CDR3 extends over 12 amino acids. CDR1 and CDR2 (germline): SGHTA, FQGNSA. For the CDR3, the DNA is TGTGCCAGCAGCCTCCTAGCCGGGGAGCTGTTTTTT. Amino acid sequence: CASSLLAGELFF.

The chain's CDR3 is CASSPPSGSDGANVLTF. The CDR3 DNA sequence: TGTGCCAGCTCACCCCCGTCGGGCTCAGACGGGGCCAACGTCCTGACTTTC. V and J are TRBV18 and TRBJ2-6; no firm D call. The V gene's germline CDR1 is KGHSH and CDR2 LQKENI. This CDR3 has 17 residues. The ends were cut back, 3 bases at V and 4 bases at J, with 16 bases in the middle. Filled out from reference TRBV18 and TRBJ2-6, the complete variable domain reads NAGVMQNPRHLVRRRGQEARLRCSPMKGHSHVYWYRQLPEEGLKFMVYLQKENIIDESGMPKERFSAEFPKEGPSILRIQQVVRGDSAAYFCASSPPSGSDGANVLTFGAGSRLTVL.